Each of the 6 T cell receptor beta chains below was sequenced from the same sample in a study of vaccination and CD4 T cells after COVID-19. The Oncomine TCR Beta short-read assay was applied to DNA of cultured CD4+ T cells. TCRdb fed the PCR reads into MiXCR, producing one record per CDR3 protein. The data show 20,000 to 25,000 distinct CDR3 sequences, 40% to 50% seen once. The sample's treatment: approximately 11-day PBMC culture with coronavirus spike peptide pools or control peptides (ViraFEST assay). The antigens of these receptors remain unknown. The specimen was CD4+ T cells from blood, cultured in vitro, collected before SARS-CoV-2 vaccination. All receptors derive from a human donor who received a COVID-19 vaccine.

This chain joins TRBV4-1 and TRBJ1-2; D ambiguous. In germline, CDR1 is MGHRA, CDR2 YSYEKL. V was cut by 1 base and J by 0 bases, with 9 bases left in between. This CDR3 region has 15 residues. Written as DNA, the CDR3 is TGCGCCAGCAGCCAAGGGAACGGACCTAACTATGGCTACACCTTC. It codes for CASSQGNGPNYGYTF.

This clonotype was seen a few times. This chain uses TRBV6-1 with TRBJ1-5, with D tentatively TRBD1 (5 bases). Trimming took off 7 bases at V and 2 bases at J, with 9 bases between the two ends. CDR1 is MNHNS, CDR2 SASEGT, per germline. This CDR3 is built from 13 residues. In DNA form, the CDR3 reads TGTGCCAGCACACGGGACGGCAATCAGCCCCAGCATTTT. Translation gives CASTRDGNQPQHF.

A few counts support this clonotype. This chain links TRBV30 with TRBJ2-3, with 12 bases fitting TRBD2. Germline loops: CDR1 GTSNPN, CDR2 SVGIG (reference sequence). The length of the CDR3 is 17 residues. The V and J ends lost 0 bases and 4 bases, in that order; junction bases with no gene match: 8. CDR3 amino acids: CAWSVASSGGVADTQYF. As DNA, the CDR3 is TGTGCCTGGAGTGTAGCGTCTAGCGGGGGGGTAGCAGATACGCAGTATTTT.

The V and J genes are TRBV5-1 and TRBJ2-3, with a weak D call TRBD1 (6 bases). Germline CDR1 is SGHRS and CDR2 is YFSETQ. V lost 4 bases and J 5 bases, leaving 17 bases between the germline ends. The CDR3 contains 15 residues. This CDR3 reads CASSRDSQGGDTQYF. DNA of the CDR3: TGCGCCAGCAGCCGCGACAGCCAAGGGGGAGATACGCAGTATTTT.

This clonotype is labeled as medium-sized. The chain links TRBV6-1 to TRBJ2-1; 7 positions agree with TRBD1. V lost 4 bases, J lost 2 bases, and 5 bases stayed unmatched. The CDR3 is 15 amino acids. Germline V lookup: CDR1 MNHNS, CDR2 SASEGT. The CDR3 region has the DNA TGTGCCAGCAGTGGATGGCAGGGGGCCTACAATGAGCAGTTCTTC. Translating it yields CASSGWQGAYNEQFF.

This clonotype showed up just a few times. This sequence joins TRBV5-4 and TRBJ1-2; the match to TRBD1 covers 7 bases. This CDR3 spans 14 amino acids. Unmatched junction bases numbered 16, after V lost 5 bases and J lost 12 bases. Germline-derived CDR1 and CDR2 are SGHNT and YYREEE (reference sequence). The chain's CDR3 is CASSLRRQGRRHTF. CDR3 nucleotide sequence: TGTGCCAGCAGTTTACGTCGACAGGGCAGGCGTCACACCTTC. Combining the CDR3 with reference TRBV5-4 and TRBJ1-2 gives the whole variable domain ETGVTQSPTHLIKTRGQQVTLRCSSQSGHNTVSWYQQALGQGPQFIFQYYREEENGRGNFPPRFSGLQFPNYSSELNVNALELDDSALYLCASSLRRQGRRHTFGSGTRLTVV.